Each of the 12 T cell receptor beta chains below was sequenced from the same sample in a study of blood T cell repertoires in COVID-19. TCRdb's table, derived via immunoSEQ multiplex PCR, lists solely in-frame clones and lacks some. The sample includes 350,000 to 550,000 clones, 70% to 90% of them seen just once. The sequencing input was PBMCs or T cells enriched from blood (not recorded which). The receptors stem from a woman younger than 30 with acute COVID-19.

The V gene is TRBV6-2 or TRBV6-3, the J gene TRBJ2-7; D perhaps matches TRBD1 (5 bases). The CDR3 contains 15 residues. CDR1 is MNHEY and CDR2 is SVGEGT in the germline V gene. The V and J ends lost 2 bases and 1 base respectively, with 12 bases between them. CDR3 region: CASSYKGWGSYEQYF. For the CDR3, the DNA is TGTGCCAGCAGTTACAAGGGGTGGGGATCCTACGAGCAGTACTTC.

The V call is TRBV12-3 or TRBV12-4, the J call TRBJ2-2; the D gene is possibly TRBD2 (6 bases). The V end lost 7 bases, the J end lost 5 bases, and 11 bases lay between the germline ends. The CDR3 is made up of 13 amino acids. The CDR3 bases are TGTGCCAGCACCCGGGAGTTAACCGGGGAGCTGTTTTTT. This translates into CASTRELTGELFF.

Details on this clone: Other DNA sequences of this sample code for an identical CDR3. The V and J genes are TRBV29-1 and TRBJ1-2, with a tentative D call TRBD1 (6 bases). V lost 2 bases, J lost 5 bases, and 9 bases lay in between. CDR3 size: 12 residues. The germline V gene has CDR1 SQVTM and CDR2 ANQGSEA. In DNA, the CDR3 is TGCAGCGTTGAAAGGGGGGGGTATGGCTACACCTTC. Encoded protein: CSVERGGYGYTF.

V and J are TRBV2 and TRBJ1-2; 10 bases line up with TRBD1. The V segment lost 6 bases and the J segment 7 bases; nucleotides outside the gene matches: 8. The CDR3 loop spans 14 amino acids. Germline CDR1 is SNHLY and CDR2 is FYNNEI. CDR3 region: CASRGQGRPTGYTF. DNA for the CDR3: TGTGCCAGCAGGGGACAGGGGCGCCCGACTGGCTACACCTTC. The full variable domain, its missing parts supplied by reference TRBV2 and TRBJ1-2, is EPEVTQTPSHQVTQMGQEVILRCVPISNHLYFYWYRQILGQKVEFLVSFYNNEISEKSEIFDDQFSVERPDGSNFTLKIRSTKLEDSAMYFCASRGQGRPTGYTFGSGTRLTVV.

This chain connects TRBV7-9 to TRBJ2-1; TRBD2 matches at 9 bases. CDR3 length: 14 amino acids. Germline V lookup: CDR1 SEHNR, CDR2 FQNEAQ (reference sequence). The V and J ends lost 5 bases and 5 bases, in that order; junction bases with no gene match: 4. The chain's CDR3 is CASSGTSRNNEQFF. The DNA of the CDR3 is TGTGCCAGCAGCGGGACTAGCCGCAACAATGAGCAGTTCTTC.

The V call is TRBV11-2, the J call TRBJ1-5; TRBD1 is a possible D gene (5 bases). Per germline, CDR1 SGHAT and CDR2 FQNNGV. The CDR3 contains 16 residues. Between the trimmed V and J ends, which lost 6 bases and 7 bases, there was a span of 22 bases. The DNA for the CDR3 is TGTGCCAGCAGTATGGGGAGGGGCAGGTCCGGGCAGCCCCAGCATTTT. Encoded protein: CASSMGRGRSGQPQHF.

The chain uses TRBV5-1 and TRBJ1-1, with D possibly TRBD1 on 5 matching bases. The CDR3 is made up of 13 amino acids. Trimming removed 4 bases at V and 11 bases at J, with 18 bases between. Germline CDR1 is SGHRS and CDR2 is YFSETQ. In DNA, the CDR3 is TGCGCCAGCAGCGGAAGGGGCGCGTATGATGCTTTCTTT. As protein: CASSGRGAYDAFF.

The gene calls are TRBV6-5 and TRBJ2-2; no reliable D call. Trimming took off 2 bases at V and 2 bases at J, with 12 bases between the two ends. The CDR3 spans 16 residues. CDR1 is MNHEY, CDR2 SVGAGI, per germline. The CDR3 DNA follows: TGTGCCAGCAGTTACGCCCCAAACCTAAACACCGGGGAGCTGTTTTTT. This encodes CASSYAPNLNTGELFF.

The V gene is TRBV10-3, the J gene TRBJ2-6; 8 bases line up with TRBD1. Unmatched junction bases numbered 7, after V lost 11 bases and J lost 1 base. Per the germline V gene, CDR1 is ENHRY and CDR2 is SYGVKD. The CDR3 length is 15 residues. CDR3 nucleotides: TGTGCCGGCGGGACAGGAGAATCTGGGGCCAACGTCCTGACTTTC. Translation gives CAGGTGESGANVLTF.

This clone occurred a few times. The chain recombines TRBV2 with TRBJ1-6, with TRBD1 identical over 7 bases. CDR1 is SNHLY and CDR2 is FYNNEI in the germline V gene. The CDR3 runs to 14 residues. J was trimmed by 7 bases and V by 7 bases; bases with no gene match: 7. CDR3: CASKEGAANSPLHF. In nucleotides, the CDR3 is TGTGCCAGCAAGGAGGGGGCAGCGAATTCACCCCTCCACTTT.

The V gene is TRBV11-2, the J gene TRBJ2-1; D is ambiguous. The ends were cut back, 5 bases at V and 10 bases at J, with 9 bases in the middle. This CDR3 spans 11 amino acids. Germline CDR1 and CDR2: SGHAT and FQNNGV. CDR3 in amino acids: CASSPAIEQFF. The CDR3 DNA is TGTGCCAGCAGCCCCGCTATAGAGCAGTTCTTC.

The rearrangement links TRBV2 to TRBJ2-7; possible D gene TRBD2, 6 bases. The CDR3 covers 12 residues. The germline CDR1 and CDR2 sequences are SNHLY and FYNNEI. The V end was cut by 5 bases, the J end by 7 bases, with 12 bases between. CDR3 region: CASSSGLGEQYF. CDR3 DNA: TGTGCCAGCAGTTCGGGACTGGGAGAGCAGTACTTC.